This TCR beta chain was found in a study of regulatory T cells in long-lasting Graves disease. The study's findings and limits: Since the sample size was small, accuracy may have been reduced.

This clonotype was counted only a few times. Its target is unknown. CDR1 and CDR2 (germline): MNHNS, SASEGT. The CDR3 runs 16 residues. V shed 8 bases and J shed 7 bases, with 23 bases lying between them. HTBI primers from iRepertoire and Arm-PCR of CDR3 regions yielded the TCR beta libraries. TCRdb reprocessed the multiplex PCR reads via MiXCR and lists one record per CDR3 protein. Seen here are about 450,000 distinct CDR3 sequences, 12% to 15% observed once, and the top ten hold approximately 15%. Noted time point: newly diagnosed GD, antithyroid drugs for less than 3 months. Following extraction of RNA from PBMCs, that RNA was used to make the TCR library. Another study also made use of these data, one on T cells in Graves' hyperthyroidism and ophthalmopathy.

This clonotype was sampled from a woman between 50 and 59 years old with Graves disease. V gene TRBV6-1 combines with J gene TRBJ2-2; a possible D gene is TRBD1 (6 bases). The sample here was peripheral blood mononuclear cells (PBMCs), taken at new diagnosis, from a patient treated with antithyroid drugs. Written as DNA, the CDR3 is TGTGCCAGCGTTTTCATAAGTCCGTCGACAGGCGGGGAGCTGTTTTTT. It specifies CASVFISPSTGGELFF.